This T cell receptor beta chain was retrieved from a study of blood T cell repertoires in COVID-19. Overall study context: Samples came from the United States, Italy and Spain, spanning acute and convalescent COVID-19. T cells, B-cell-depleted T cells, or PBMCs provided the cDNA or gDNA that served as material.

The table came from immunoSEQ multiplex PCR; TCRdb's copy has only in-frame clones and leaves some out. The sample lists about 480,000 clones, around 89% seen once, with 1.8% in the top ten. Germline lookup yields CDR1 SGHRS and CDR2 YFSETQ. This CDR3 region has 17 residues. J gave up 6 bases and V 4 bases, and 15 bases lay outside the gene matches. What was sequenced was PBMCs or T cells enriched from blood (not recorded which). The chain is built from TRBV5-1 and TRBJ1-1; 10 bases are shared with TRBD1. The clonotype originates from a middle-aged woman who had recovered from COVID-19. CDR3 protein: CASSPDRGRKMRSEAFF. For the CDR3, the DNA is TGCGCCAGCAGCCCCGACAGGGGGCGAAAAATGAGATCTGAAGCTTTCTTT. The entire variable domain, with the rest obtained from reference TRBV5-1 and TRBJ1-1, is as follows: KAGVTQTPRYLIKTRGQQVTLSCSPISGHRSVSWYQQTPGQGLQFLFEYFSETQRNKGNFPGRFSGRQFSNSRSEMNVSTLELGDSALYLCASSPDRGRKMRSEAFFGQGTRLTVV.